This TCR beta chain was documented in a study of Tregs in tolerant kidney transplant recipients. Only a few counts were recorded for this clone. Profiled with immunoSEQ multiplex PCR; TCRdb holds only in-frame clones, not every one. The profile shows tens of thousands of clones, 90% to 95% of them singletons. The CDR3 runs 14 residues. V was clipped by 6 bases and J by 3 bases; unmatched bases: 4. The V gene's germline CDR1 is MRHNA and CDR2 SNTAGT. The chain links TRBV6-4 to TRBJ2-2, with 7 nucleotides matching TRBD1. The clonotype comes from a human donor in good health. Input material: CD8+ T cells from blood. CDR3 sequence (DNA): TGTGCCAGCAGAGACAGGGCGGACACCGGGGAGCTGTTTTTT. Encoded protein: CASRDRADTGELFF.